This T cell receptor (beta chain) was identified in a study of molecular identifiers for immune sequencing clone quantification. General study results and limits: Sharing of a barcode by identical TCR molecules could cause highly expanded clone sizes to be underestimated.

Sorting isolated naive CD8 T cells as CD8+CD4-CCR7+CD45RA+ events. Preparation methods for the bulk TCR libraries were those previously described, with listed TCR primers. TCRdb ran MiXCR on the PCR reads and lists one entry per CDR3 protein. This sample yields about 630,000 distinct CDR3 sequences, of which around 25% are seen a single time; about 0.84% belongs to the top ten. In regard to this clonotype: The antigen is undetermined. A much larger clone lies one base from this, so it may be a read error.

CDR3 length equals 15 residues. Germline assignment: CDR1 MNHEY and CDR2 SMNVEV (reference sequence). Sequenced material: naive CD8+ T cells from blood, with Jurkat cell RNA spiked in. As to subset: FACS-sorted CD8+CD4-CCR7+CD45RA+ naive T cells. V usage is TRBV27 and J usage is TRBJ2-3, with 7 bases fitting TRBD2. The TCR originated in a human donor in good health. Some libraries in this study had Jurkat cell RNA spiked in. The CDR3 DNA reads TGTGCCAGCAGTTTCAAGGGAGGGGTGACAGATGCGCAGTATTTT. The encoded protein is CASSFKGGVTDAQYF.